What follows describes a single T cell receptor beta chain. Its antigen is as yet unknown. The data were taken from a study of post-analysis software for immune sequencing data. Unique molecular identifiers were carried by the TCR beta cDNA libraries. Input amounts of roughly 0.9 to 10 million T cells were used. These gave around 500,000 cDNA molecules, so each molecule approximated one T cell. TCRdb itself ran the PCR reads through MiXCR, one entry per CDR3 protein. The table records almost 700,000 distinct CDR3 sequences, 55% to 70% of them present only once. Points from the study as a whole: Samples from a shared batch, those prepared together, strongly co-clustered by F measure. About 5 TRBV segments (TRBV5-6, TRBV5-1 and TRBV20-1 among them) occurred more frequently in patients than in controls. Relative to controls, patients with multiple sclerosis showed significantly lower normalized Chao1 diversity.

The CDR3 has 15 amino acids. The V end was cut by 3 bases, the J end by 1 base, with 12 bases between. CDR1 is SEHNR, CDR2 FQNEAQ, per germline (reference sequence). This receptor was taken from a girl aged 2 to 10 with multiple sclerosis. Material: blood. The genes are TRBV7-9 and TRBJ1-1; unclear D gene. The CDR3 sequence is CASSFTEGRNTEAFF. The DNA of the CDR3 is TGTGCCAGCAGCTTTACCGAGGGCCGGAACACTGAAGCTTTCTTT.